What follows are 2 T cell receptor beta chains derived from one specimen sequenced in a study of blood T cell repertoires in COVID-19. Only in-frame clones appear in the TCRdb table, and some are missing; sequencing was by immunoSEQ multiplex PCR. The sample has around 300,000 clones, around 86% seen once. Material for sequencing was PBMCs or T cells enriched from blood (not recorded which). The receptor source for this set is a woman aged 40 to 55 who had recovered from COVID-19.

This clone appeared once. V and J are TRBV5-1 and TRBJ1-2; 8 bases align to TRBD1. This CDR3 is 16 amino acids long. V shed 0 bases, J shed 3 bases, and the junction held 7 bases outside the gene matches. Germline CDR1 is SGHRS and CDR2 is YFSETQ. CDR3 DNA: TGCGCCAGCAGCTTGGCACCGGACAGGGCCGACTATGGCTACACCTTC. This gives the protein CASSLAPDRADYGYTF.

The chain combines TRBV11-2 with TRBJ2-1; 15 nucleotides align to TRBD2. Looked up from germline, CDR1 is SGHAT and CDR2 is FQNNGV. CDR3 length: 19 residues. Germline trimming cut 5 bases from V and 1 base from J; bases unmatched to any gene: 9. The CDR3 loop is CASSPGTSGGSRSYNEQFF. The CDR3 DNA follows: TGTGCCAGCAGCCCCGGGACTAGCGGGGGGTCTCGGTCCTACAATGAGCAGTTCTTC.